The present T cell receptor beta chain was sequenced within a study of blood T cells in healthy people across ages (dated by TCRdb to between 2014 and 2017). For the wider study: In model experiments, template switching captured about one uniquely barcoded TCR beta cDNA molecule for every two T cells. The donors were split into four age groups: young (average approximately 16 years), middle-aged (about 40), aged (more than 60) and long-lived (roughly 88). Donors of different ages were randomly distributed across sequencing lanes to avoid experimental bias. Using deep sequencing normalized with unique cDNA molecular identifiers, the study measured how TCR beta repertoire diversity changes with age. Using the same blood draw, the study looked at two additional independent replicas of 1 million unique cDNA reads for two donors, one aged 18 to 30 and the other aged 80 or older. Study-wide findings and limitations: Since profiling was done on bulk unsorted PBMCs, naive and antigen-experienced compartments could not be conclusively compared. Because the CMV infection status of the donors was unknown, age-related changes in expanded clonotypes may potentially have been confounded. Compared with the aged group, the long-lived group had more naive CD4+ T cells, fewer expanded clones and increased TCR diversity, suggesting age selection. Observed TCR beta diversity correlated strongly with the percentage of naive T cells measured by flow cytometry. Estimates of total diversity based on one million sequenced T cells were considered lower bounds and underestimates. As age increased, observed TCR beta diversity per million T cells dropped in a roughly linear way, and a significant reduction was already evident by age about 40.

Libraries were built with 5' RACE. Sequencing instrument: Illumina HiSeq 2500. A second roughly 6 to 12 cycle PCR used a sample-barcoded 5' primer and a J-beta primer mix. A unique molecular identifier was introduced onto each TCR beta cDNA molecule by a template-switch 5' adaptor carrying 12 random nucleotides. Each sample yielded at least 2.5 million CDR3-containing paired-end reads. First-strand cDNA synthesis was performed from all RNA using the Mint cDNA synthesis kit, with priming by a TRBC-specific oligonucleotide. Following uracil-DNA glycosylase treatment, a first 18-cycle PCR with universal primers M1SS and BC2_uni_R was performed on all cDNA. On the authors' methods: Normalization of each sample was performed by random selection of 1 million high-quality reads, each carrying a distinct molecular identifier. Instead of being binned into consensus sequences, reads with shared molecular identifiers were discarded. CDR3 identification, clonotype clustering and error correction used MiTCR with a Q25 quality threshold and the strictest error-elimination algorithm. A nonparametric unseen species model with Euler transformation was used to estimate lower-bound total TCR beta diversity. TCRdb applied fastp at Q25 and MiXCR to the public reads, then kept only in-frame beta chains. One record per CDR3 amino acid sequence lists the most common genes and DNA. The V and J calls reflect TCRdb's pipeline rather than the authors' work. The sample has more than 800,000 distinct CDR3 sequences on record, more than 25% of them singletons. Of the sample, around 16% is held by the ten largest clones.

CDR1 and CDR2, per the germline V gene, are MNHEY and SVGEGT. Spanning cysteine to phenylalanine, the CDR3 consists of 15 amino acids. This entry keeps only the CDR3 DNA: 45 bases, framed from base 1. V was cut back by 5 bases and J by 7 bases, leaving a gap of 20 bases between them. The donors were roughly 40 Caucasian individuals from Russia, aged about 6 to 100 years, who were systemically healthy. Each donor gave approximately 9.3 milliliters of peripheral blood, collected into EDTA-treated Vacutainer tubes. PBMCs were isolated by Ficoll-Paque density-gradient centrifugation, with at least 7 million obtained per sample. Trizol reagent was used to extract total RNA from the PBMCs, yielding at least 5 micrograms per sample. The percentages of naive CD45RAhigh/CD27high T cells were determined by flow cytometry on a PBMC aliquot from every donor. About this clonotype: The clone's antigen remains unknown. No base qualities exist here, and no much larger clone lies one base off it.

Recombination connected TRBV6-2 or TRBV6-3 to TRBJ2-5, with the D gene call left open. The sequence was obtained from a woman aged 80 or over in good health. The sample was blood. Read as DNA, the sequence is TGTGCCAGCAGTCCCATCTTAACGGTGATAGGGACCCAGTACTTC. Its translation reads: CASSPILTVIGTQYF.